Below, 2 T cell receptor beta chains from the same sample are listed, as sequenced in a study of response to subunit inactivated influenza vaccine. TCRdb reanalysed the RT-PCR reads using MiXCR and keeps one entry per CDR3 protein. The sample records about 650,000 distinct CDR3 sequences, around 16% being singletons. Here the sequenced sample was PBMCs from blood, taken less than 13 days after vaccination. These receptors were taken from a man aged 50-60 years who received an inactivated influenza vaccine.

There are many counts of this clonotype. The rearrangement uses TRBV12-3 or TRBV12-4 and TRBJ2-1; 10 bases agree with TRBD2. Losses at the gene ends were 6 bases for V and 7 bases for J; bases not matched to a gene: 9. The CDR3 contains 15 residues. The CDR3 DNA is TGTGCCAGCAGCGAACGACTAGCGGGTAGGAATGAGCAGTTCTTC. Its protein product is CASSERLAGRNEQFF.

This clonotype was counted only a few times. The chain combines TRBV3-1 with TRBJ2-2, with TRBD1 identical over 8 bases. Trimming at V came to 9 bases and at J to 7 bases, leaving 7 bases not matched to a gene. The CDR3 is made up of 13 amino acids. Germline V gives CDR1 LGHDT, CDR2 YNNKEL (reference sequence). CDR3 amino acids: CASSQGVSGELFF. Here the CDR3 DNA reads TGTGCCAGTTCACAGGGGGTCAGCGGGGAGCTGTTTTTT.